Detailed here is one T cell receptor (beta chain). The sample comes from a study of blood T cell repertoires in COVID-19. Turning to the study itself: Acute-phase and convalescent COVID-19 samples originated in the United States, Italy and Spain. PBMCs, B-cell-depleted T cells, or T cells provided the cDNA or gDNA that made up the material.

Profiled with immunoSEQ multiplex PCR; TCRdb holds only in-frame clones, not every one. Among about 250,000 clones, 85% to 90% were seen once, and the ten largest hold 15% to 19%. Participant age was roughly 18 to 89 years, and participants resided in about two dozen US areas. Each recovered donor of Cohort 3 presented with two negative PCRs, clearance, or symptom resolution. Sequenced material: PBMCs or T cells enriched from blood (not recorded which). The source of this sequence is a man aged 18 to 29 who had recovered from COVID-19.

The DNA for the CDR3 is TGTGCCAGTAGTATCACTACGAACACTGAAGCTTTCTTT. It translates to CASSITTNTEAFF. The V call is TRBV19, the J call TRBJ1-1; D uncertain. Between the trimmed V and J ends, which lost 3 bases and 1 base, there was a span of 6 bases. This CDR3 comprises 13 residues. Germline CDR1 LNHDA, CDR2 SQIVND (reference sequence). The complete variable domain, with remaining parts taken from reference TRBV19 and TRBJ1-1, reads DGGITQSPKYLFRKEGQNVTLSCEQNLNHDAMYWYRQDPGQGLRLIYYSQIVNDFQKGDIAEGYSVSREKKESFPLTVTSAQKNPTAFYLCASSITTNTEAFFGQGTRLTVV.